This is a list of T cell receptor beta chains from one sample in a study of blood T cells in healthy people across ages. TCRdb used MiXCR to reprocess the 5' RACE reads, holding one entry per CDR3 protein. The sample contains around 580,000 distinct CDR3 sequences, under 55% of which appear only once. Sequencing was carried out using blood. The receptors shown here come from a man older than 75 in good health. Both conserved end residues are part of each CDR3. D genes are given only for firm matches. Size is stated for part of the rows, as once, few or many counts, or as a class when the clone is expanded.

V	J	size	D	DNA	CDR3
TRBV5-1	TRBJ2-1	.	.	TGCGCCAGCAGCACCCATGGGACGGGTTTCAATGAGCAGTTCTTC	CASSTHGTGFNEQFF
TRBV6-2/TRBV6-3	TRBJ2-1	few	.	TGTGCCAGTCGGACTGAAATCTACAATGAGCAGTTCTTC	CASRTEIYNEQFF
TRBV3-1	TRBJ2-1	.	.	TGTGCCAGCAGCCAAGGTTTTACAGGATACAATGAGCAGTTCTTC	CASSQGFTGYNEQFF
TRBV29-1	TRBJ2-1	.	TRBD2	TGCGGCGTTGCGACTAGCGGGAGAAGGGGTGAGCAGTTCTTC	CGVATSGRRGEQFF
TRBV4-3	TRBJ2-3	few	.	TGCGCCAGCAGCCAAGAGCTGCGGGGAGGCACAGATACGCAGTATTTT	CASSQELRGGTDTQYF
TRBV6-2/TRBV6-3	TRBJ2-7	.	.	TGTGCCAGCAGGCCCTTCCGGGACGCCTACGAGCAGTACTTC	CASRPFRDAYEQYF
TRBV7-9	TRBJ1-1	.	TRBD1	TGTGCCAGCAGACAGGGGGCTATGGCTGAAGCTTTCTTT	CASRQGAMAEAFF
TRBV7-2	TRBJ2-1	.	.	TGTGCCAGCAGCTTAGACTGGCTAGCGAACAATGAGCAGTTCTTC	CASSLDWLANNEQFF
TRBV20-1	TRBJ2-3	.	TRBD2	TGCAGTGCCTCTCTAGCGGGGGACACAGATACGCAGTATTTT	CSASLAGDTDTQYF
TRBV7-9	TRBJ2-1	.	.	TGTGCCAGCAGCTTAGTTTTCTGGGCGAATGAGCAGTTCTTC	CASSLVFWANEQFF
TRBV20-1	TRBJ2-1	many	TRBD2	TGCAGTGCTAGTCTAGCGGGCCGCAATGAGCAGTTCTTC	CSASLAGRNEQFF
TRBV7-9	TRBJ1-1	once	TRBD1	TGTGCCAGCAATAGACAGGGAGGAGATGAAGCTTTCTTT	CASNRQGGDEAFF
TRBV27	TRBJ2-3	.	.	TGTGCCAGCAGTCCCCCTTCGAGTCCCTACACAGATACGCAGTATTTT	CASSPPSSPYTDTQYF
TRBV29-1	TRBJ2-3	many	.	TGCAGCGTTGAAAGGACAGACTATGATACGCAGTATTTT	CSVERTDYDTQYF
TRBV9	TRBJ2-3	.	TRBD2	TGTGCCAGCAGCGTAGTAGCGGGAGGGTCAGATACGCAGTATTTT	CASSVVAGGSDTQYF
TRBV6-6	TRBJ1-2	.	.	TGTGCCAGCAGTGACGGAGGTGGGCAAGGCTACACCTTC	CASSDGGGQGYTF
TRBV3-1	TRBJ2-7	.	TRBD2	TGTGCCAGCAGCCAAGGGGGGAGCGGGACCCACGAGCAGTACTTC	CASSQGGSGTHEQYF
TRBV7-2	TRBJ1-1	once	.	TGTGCCAGCAGCTTAGATTTTAATAGCTGGAGGACTGAAGCTTTCTTT	CASSLDFNSWRTEAFF
TRBV7-2	TRBJ2-7	.	TRBD2	TGTGCCAGTACCCCGGGGGGTCCCTACGAGCAGTACTTC	CASTPGGPYEQYF
TRBV5-1	TRBJ2-1	.	TRBD2	TGCGCCAGCAGCTTGGTAGTCATGGCTAGCGGGATGAACAATGAGCAGTTCTTC	CASSLVVMASGMNNEQFF
TRBV2	TRBJ1-6	.	.	TGTGCCAGCAGTGAAGACAGTCAGCTTAATTCACCCCTCCACTTT	CASSEDSQLNSPLHF
TRBV25-1	TRBJ2-7	.	.	TGTGCCAGCAGTGGAGAAACAGCAGGGAGGTTCGAGCAGTACTTC	CASSGETAGRFEQYF